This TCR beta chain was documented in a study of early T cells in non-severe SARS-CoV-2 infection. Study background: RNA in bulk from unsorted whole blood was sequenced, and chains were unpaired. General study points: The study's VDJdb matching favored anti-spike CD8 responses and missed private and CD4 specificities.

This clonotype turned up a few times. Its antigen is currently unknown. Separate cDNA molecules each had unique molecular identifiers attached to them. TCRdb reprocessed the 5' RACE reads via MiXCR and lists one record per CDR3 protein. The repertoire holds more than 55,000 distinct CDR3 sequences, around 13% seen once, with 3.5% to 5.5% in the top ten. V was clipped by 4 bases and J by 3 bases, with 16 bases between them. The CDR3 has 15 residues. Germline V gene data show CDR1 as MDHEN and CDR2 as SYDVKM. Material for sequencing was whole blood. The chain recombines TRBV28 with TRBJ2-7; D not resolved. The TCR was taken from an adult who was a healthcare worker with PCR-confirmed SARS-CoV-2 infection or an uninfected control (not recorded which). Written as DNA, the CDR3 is TGTGCCAGCAGTTCCGAAAGAGGCCTATACTACGAGCAGTACTTC. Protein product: CASSSERGLYYEQYF. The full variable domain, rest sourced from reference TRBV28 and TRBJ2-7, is DVKVTQSSRYLVKRTGEKVFLECVQDMDHENMFWYRQDPGLGLRLIYFSYDVKMKEKGDIPEGYSVSREKKERFSLILESASTNQTSMYLCASSSERGLYYEQYFGPGTRLTVT.